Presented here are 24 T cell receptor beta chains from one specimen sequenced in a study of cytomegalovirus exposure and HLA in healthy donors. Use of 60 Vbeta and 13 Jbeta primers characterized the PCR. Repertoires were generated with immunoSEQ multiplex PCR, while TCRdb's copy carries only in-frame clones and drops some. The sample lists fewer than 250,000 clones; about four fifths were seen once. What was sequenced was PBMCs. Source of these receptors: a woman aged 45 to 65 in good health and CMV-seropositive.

This CDR3 reads CAISEYGTHNQPQHF. The CDR3 DNA follows: TGTGCCATCAGTGAGTACGGGACACACAATCAGCCCCAGCATTTT. The chain links TRBV10-3 to TRBJ1-5, with D possibly being TRBD1 (6 bases). The V and J ends lost 1 base and 3 bases respectively, with 10 bases between them. The CDR3 is 15 residues long. Germline-derived CDR1 and CDR2 are ENHRY and SYGVKD.

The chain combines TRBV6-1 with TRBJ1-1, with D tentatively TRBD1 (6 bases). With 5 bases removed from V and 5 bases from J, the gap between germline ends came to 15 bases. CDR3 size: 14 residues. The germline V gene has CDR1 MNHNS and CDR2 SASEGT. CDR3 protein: CASSPSRDITEAFF. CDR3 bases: TGTGCCAGCAGTCCGTCCCGGGACATTACTGAAGCTTTCTTT.

The CDR3 is CASSVLRTGGYGYTF. CDR3 in DNA: TGTGCCAGCAGTGTACTTAGGACAGGGGGTTATGGCTACACCTTC. This chain connects TRBV6-5 to TRBJ1-2; 10 nucleotides align to TRBD1. The V gene's germline CDR1 is MNHEY and CDR2 SVGAGI. The CDR3 consists of 15 residues. Trimming cost V 5 bases and J 5 bases; bases outside gene matches: 8.

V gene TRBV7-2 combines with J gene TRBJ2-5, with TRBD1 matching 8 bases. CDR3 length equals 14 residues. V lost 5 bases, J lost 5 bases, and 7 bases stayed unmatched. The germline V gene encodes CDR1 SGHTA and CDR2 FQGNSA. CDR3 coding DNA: TGTGCCAGCAGCCAAGACAGGGGCCGGGAGACCCAGTACTTC. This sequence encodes CASSQDRGRETQYF.

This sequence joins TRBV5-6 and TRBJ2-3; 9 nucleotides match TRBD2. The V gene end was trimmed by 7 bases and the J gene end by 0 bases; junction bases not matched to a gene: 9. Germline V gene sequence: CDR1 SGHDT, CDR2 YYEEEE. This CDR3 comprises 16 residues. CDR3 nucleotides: TGTGCCAGCCGTCTGTTGGCGGGGGGGAGCACAGATACGCAGTATTTT. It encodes CASRLLAGGSTDTQYF.

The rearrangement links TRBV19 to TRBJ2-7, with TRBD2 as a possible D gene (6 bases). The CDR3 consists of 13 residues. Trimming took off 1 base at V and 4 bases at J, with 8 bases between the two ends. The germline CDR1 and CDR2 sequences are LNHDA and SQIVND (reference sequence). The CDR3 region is CASSIGGGYEQYF. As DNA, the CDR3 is TGTGCCAGTAGTATAGGGGGAGGTTACGAGCAGTACTTC.

CDR3 loop: CASRGQGSEADTQYF. CDR3 DNA sequence: TGTGCCAGCAGAGGACAGGGATCTGAGGCAGATACGCAGTATTTT. This chain joins TRBV6-5 and TRBJ2-3; 8 nucleotides line up with TRBD1. After removal of 6 bases from V and 4 bases from J, the junction contained 9 bases not matched to a gene. Germline V gene sequence: CDR1 MNHEY, CDR2 SVGAGI. The CDR3 contains 15 residues.

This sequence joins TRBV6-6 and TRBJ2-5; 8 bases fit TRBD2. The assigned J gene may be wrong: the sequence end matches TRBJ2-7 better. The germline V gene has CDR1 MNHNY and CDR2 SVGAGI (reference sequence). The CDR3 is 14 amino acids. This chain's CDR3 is CASSYFLAGYEQYF. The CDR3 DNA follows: TGTGCCAGCAGTTACTTCCTAGCGGGCTACGAGCAGTACTTC.

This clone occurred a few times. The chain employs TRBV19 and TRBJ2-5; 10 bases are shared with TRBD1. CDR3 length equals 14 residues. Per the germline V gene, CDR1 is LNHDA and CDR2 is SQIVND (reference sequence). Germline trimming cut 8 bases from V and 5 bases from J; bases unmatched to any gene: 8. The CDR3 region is CASRDRGFEETQYF. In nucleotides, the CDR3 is TGTGCCAGTCGGGACAGGGGTTTCGAGGAGACCCAGTACTTC.

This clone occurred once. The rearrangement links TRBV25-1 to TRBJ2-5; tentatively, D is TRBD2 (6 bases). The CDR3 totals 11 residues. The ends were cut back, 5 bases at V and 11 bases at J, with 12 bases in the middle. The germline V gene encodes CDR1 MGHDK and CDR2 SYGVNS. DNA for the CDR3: TGTGCCAGCAGTAGTACGGGAGAGCAGTACTTC. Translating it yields CASSSTGEQYF.

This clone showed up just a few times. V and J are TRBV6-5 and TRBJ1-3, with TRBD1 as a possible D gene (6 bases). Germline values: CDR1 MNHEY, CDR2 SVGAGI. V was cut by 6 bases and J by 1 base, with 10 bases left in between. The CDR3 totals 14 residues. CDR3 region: CASRRGLSGNTIYF. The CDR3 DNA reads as TGTGCCAGCAGAAGGGGGTTGTCTGGAAACACCATATATTTT.

CDR3 loop: CASREGAQTEAFF. CDR3 nucleotides: TGTGCCAGCAGAGAGGGGGCGCAGACTGAAGCTTTCTTT. The chain combines TRBV27 with TRBJ1-1; 7 nucleotides align to TRBD1. CDR1 and CDR2 from the germline V gene are MNHEY and SMNVEV (reference sequence). This CDR3 has 13 residues. V shed 6 bases and J 5 bases; nucleotides not matched to a gene: 6.

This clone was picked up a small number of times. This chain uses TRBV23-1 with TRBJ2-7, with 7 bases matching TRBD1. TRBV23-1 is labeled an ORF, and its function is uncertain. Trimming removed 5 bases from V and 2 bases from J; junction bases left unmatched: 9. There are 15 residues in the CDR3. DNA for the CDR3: TGCGCCAGCAGTACTTACAGGGGCCGGCCCTACGAGCAGTACTTC. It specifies CASSTYRGRPYEQYF.

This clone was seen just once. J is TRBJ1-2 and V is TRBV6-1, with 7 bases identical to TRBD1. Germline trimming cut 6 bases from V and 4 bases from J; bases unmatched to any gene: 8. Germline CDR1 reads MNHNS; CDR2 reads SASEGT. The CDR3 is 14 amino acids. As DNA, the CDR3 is TGTGCCAGCAGCGGACAGGCCTCCAGCTATGGCTACACCTTC. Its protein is CASSGQASSYGYTF.

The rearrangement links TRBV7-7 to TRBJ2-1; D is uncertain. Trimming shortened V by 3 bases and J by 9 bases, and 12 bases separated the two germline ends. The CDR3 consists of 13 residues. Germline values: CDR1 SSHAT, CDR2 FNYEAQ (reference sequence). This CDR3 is CASSFGRSAEQFF. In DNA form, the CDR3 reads TGTGCCAGCAGCTTCGGCAGAAGCGCTGAGCAGTTCTTC.

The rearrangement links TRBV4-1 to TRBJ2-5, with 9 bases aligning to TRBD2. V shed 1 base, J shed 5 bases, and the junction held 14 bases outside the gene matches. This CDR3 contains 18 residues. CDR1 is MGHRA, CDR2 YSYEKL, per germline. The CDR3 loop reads CASSQVGRGGGAVETQYF. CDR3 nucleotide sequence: TGCGCCAGCAGCCAAGTGGGGCGTGGCGGGGGGGCCGTGGAGACCCAGTACTTC.

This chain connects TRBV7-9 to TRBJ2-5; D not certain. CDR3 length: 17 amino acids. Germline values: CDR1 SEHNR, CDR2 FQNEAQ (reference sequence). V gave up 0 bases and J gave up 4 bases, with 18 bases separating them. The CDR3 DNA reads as TGTGCCAGCAGCTTAGCGCGATCGCGGCGAGTGGGAGAGACCCAGTACTTC. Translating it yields CASSLARSRRVGETQYF.

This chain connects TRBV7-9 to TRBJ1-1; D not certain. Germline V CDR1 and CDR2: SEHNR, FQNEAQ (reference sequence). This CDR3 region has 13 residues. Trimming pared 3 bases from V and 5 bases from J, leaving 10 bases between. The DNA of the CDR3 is TGTGCCAGCAGCTTCCCGGGTGAGACTGAAGCTTTCTTT. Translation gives CASSFPGETEAFF. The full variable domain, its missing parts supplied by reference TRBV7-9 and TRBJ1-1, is DTGVSQNPRHKITKRGQNVTFRCDPISEHNRLYWYRQTLGQGPEFLTYFQNEAQLEKSRLLSDRFSAERPKGSFSTLEIQRTEQGDSAMYLCASSFPGETEAFFGQGTRLTVV.

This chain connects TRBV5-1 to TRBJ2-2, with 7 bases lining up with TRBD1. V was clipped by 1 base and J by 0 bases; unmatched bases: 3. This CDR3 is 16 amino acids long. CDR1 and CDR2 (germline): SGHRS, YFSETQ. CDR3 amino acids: CASSLTGAPNTGELFF. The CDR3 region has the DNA TGCGCCAGCAGCTTGACAGGGGCCCCGAACACCGGGGAGCTGTTTTTT.

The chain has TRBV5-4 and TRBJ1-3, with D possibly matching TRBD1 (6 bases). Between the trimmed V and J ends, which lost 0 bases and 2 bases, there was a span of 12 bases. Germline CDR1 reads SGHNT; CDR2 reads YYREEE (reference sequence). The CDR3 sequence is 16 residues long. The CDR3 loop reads CASSLGNPGAGNTIYF. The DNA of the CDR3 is TGTGCCAGCAGCTTGGGGAACCCAGGGGCTGGAAACACCATATATTTT.

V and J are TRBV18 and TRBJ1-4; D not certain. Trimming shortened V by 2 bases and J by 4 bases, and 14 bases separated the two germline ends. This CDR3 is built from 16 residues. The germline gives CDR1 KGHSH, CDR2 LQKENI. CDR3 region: CASSPGTEEYNEKLFF. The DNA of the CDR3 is TGTGCCAGCTCACCAGGCACGGAGGAGTATAATGAAAAACTGTTTTTT.

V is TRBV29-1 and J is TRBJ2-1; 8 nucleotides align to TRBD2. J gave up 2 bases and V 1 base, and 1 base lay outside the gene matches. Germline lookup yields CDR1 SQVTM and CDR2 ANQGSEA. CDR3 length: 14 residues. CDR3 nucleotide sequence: TGCAGCGTTGAAGCTAGCGGGCCCTACAATGAGCAGTTCTTC. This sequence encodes CSVEASGPYNEQFF.

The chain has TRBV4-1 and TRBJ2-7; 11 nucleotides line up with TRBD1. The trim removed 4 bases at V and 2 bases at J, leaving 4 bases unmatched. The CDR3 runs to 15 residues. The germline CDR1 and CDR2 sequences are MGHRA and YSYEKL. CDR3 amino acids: CASSPGQGATYEQYF. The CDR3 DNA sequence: TGCGCCAGCAGCCCAGGACAGGGGGCTACCTACGAGCAGTACTTC.

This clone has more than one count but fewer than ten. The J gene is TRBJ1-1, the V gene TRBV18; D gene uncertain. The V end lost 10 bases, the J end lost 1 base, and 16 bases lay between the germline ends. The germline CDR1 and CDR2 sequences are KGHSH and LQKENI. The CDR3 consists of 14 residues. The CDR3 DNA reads TGTGCCACCGCTCCGGAAGGAGAGAACACTGAAGCTTTCTTT. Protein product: CATAPEGENTEAFF. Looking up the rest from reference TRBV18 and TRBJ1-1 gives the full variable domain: NAGVMQNPRHLVRRRGQEARLRCSPMKGHSHVYWYRQLPEEGLKFMVYLQKENIIDESGMPKERFSAEFPKEGPSILRIQQVVRGDSAAYFCATAPEGENTEAFFGQGTRLTVV.